By share, the clone carrying this TCR beta chain counts as medium-sized (0.01 to 0.1%). Its antigen is unidentified. The data stem from a study of neurological immune-mediated disorders. Regarding the study as a whole: None of the CDR3 amino acid sequences of expanded clones recurred across subjects, suggesting private repertoires in all groups.

The method for making cDNA was 5'RACE, and it used 10-nucleotide random UMIs. Each CDR3 protein is one row after TCRdb ran MiXCR on the 5' RACE reads. The sample includes under 40,000 distinct CDR3 sequences, approximately 4.2% of them seen just once. The V end lost 0 bases, the J end lost 6 bases, and 11 bases lay between the germline ends. CDR1 and CDR2 (germline): SGHRS, YFSETQ. The CDR3 is 14 residues long. The specimen was PBMCs. The receptor was isolated from a young man in good health. The V call is TRBV5-1, the J call TRBJ2-3, with D unresolved. CDR3 DNA sequence: TGCGCCAGCAGCTTGGTGGTTGGGCCTGATACGCAGTATTTT. Its protein is CASSLVVGPDTQYF.